This entry lists 21 T cell receptor beta chains sequenced from one sample in a study of PD-1 blockade in classical Hodgkin lymphoma. Sample time point: cycle 4 day 1 (C4D1), after around six weeks of nivolumab. Brentuximab vedotin exposure varied, and every patient relapsed after autologous stem cell transplantation. By magnetic negative selection, CD4+ T cells were purified from thawed PBMCs. Profiled with immunoSEQ multiplex PCR; TCRdb holds only in-frame clones, not every one. This sample has over 10,000 clones; about nine tenths occur once, and the top ten carry roughly 0.9%. The specimen was CD4+ T cells from blood, collected before the fourth cycle of nivolumab. The receptors originated from a human donor with classical Hodgkin lymphoma.

The chain links TRBV5-6 to TRBJ2-7, with D perhaps being TRBD1 or TRBD2 (5 bases each). The germline gives CDR1 SGHDT, CDR2 YYEEEE. The V end was cut by 0 bases, the J end by 3 bases, with 19 bases between. The CDR3 has 17 amino acids. The CDR3: CASSLGGGWGTRYEQYF. Written as DNA, the CDR3 is TGTGCCAGCAGCTTGGGGGGTGGCTGGGGGACGCGCTACGAGCAGTACTTC.

The V gene is TRBV7-9, the J gene TRBJ2-3; D is uncertain. The V end lost 0 bases, the J end lost 0 bases, and 4 bases lay between the germline ends. Germline CDR1 SEHNR, CDR2 FQNEAQ (reference sequence). The length of the CDR3 is 14 residues. The chain's CDR3 is CASSLAGSTDTQYF. The DNA of the CDR3 is TGTGCCAGCAGCTTAGCGGGCAGCACAGATACGCAGTATTTT. The entire variable domain, with the rest obtained from reference TRBV7-9 and TRBJ2-3, is as follows: DTGVSQNPRHKITKRGQNVTFRCDPISEHNRLYWYRQTLGQGPEFLTYFQNEAQLEKSRLLSDRFSAERPKGSFSTLEIQRTEQGDSAMYLCASSLAGSTDTQYFGPGTRLTVL.

V usage is TRBV5-4 and J usage is TRBJ2-5; weak D call: TRBD2 (7 bases). CDR1 is SGHNT, CDR2 YYREEE, per germline (reference sequence). Trimming left V 5 bases short and J 0 bases short, with 14 bases between. CDR3 length equals 15 residues. CDR3 region: CASSGGGRYQETQYF. CDR3 in DNA: TGTGCCAGCAGTGGGGGGGGCAGGTACCAAGAGACCCAGTACTTC.

This chain links TRBV7-2 with TRBJ2-2; a weak D match, TRBD2 (5 bases). Germline-derived CDR1 and CDR2 are SGHTA and FQGNSA. The CDR3 consists of 16 residues. With 5 bases removed from V and 5 bases from J, the gap between germline ends came to 18 bases. Written as DNA, the CDR3 is TGTGCCAGCAGCCCAGAGGGTAAAGGGTGGACCGGGGAGCTGTTTTTT. Amino acid sequence: CASSPEGKGWTGELFF. Full variable domain (remainder filled in from reference TRBV7-2 and TRBJ2-2): GAGVSQSPSNKVTEKGKDVELRCDPISGHTALYWYRQSLGQGLEFLIYFQGNSAPDKSGLPSDRFSAERTGGSVSTLTIQRTQQEDSAVYLCASSPEGKGWTGELFFGEGSRLTVL.

The rearrangement uses TRBV6-6 and TRBJ2-4, with D perhaps matching TRBD1 (6 bases). Per the germline V gene, CDR1 is MNHNY and CDR2 is SVGAGI (reference sequence). Trimming removed 5 bases at V and 10 bases at J, with 15 bases between. The CDR3 loop spans 13 amino acids. The DNA for the CDR3 is TGTGCCAGCAGTGCTACAACAGGGAGTATTCAGTACTTC. Its translation: CASSATTGSIQYF.

The genes are TRBV5-1 and TRBJ1-2; the match to TRBD1 covers 9 bases. The CDR3 has 17 residues. Germline CDR1 is SGHRS and CDR2 is YFSETQ. V shed 0 bases and J 3 bases; nucleotides not matched to a gene: 9. The CDR3 coding sequence is TGCGCCAGCAGCTTGGGGGCCGGGACAGGGATCTACTATGGCTACACCTTC. It yields the protein CASSLGAGTGIYYGYTF.

This chain connects TRBV18 to TRBJ2-3, with TRBD1 matching over 10 bases. The V and J ends lost 5 bases and 7 bases, in that order; junction bases with no gene match: 15. The CDR3 has 17 amino acids. Germline-derived CDR1 and CDR2 are KGHSH and LQKENI. The CDR3 sequence: CASSIPSGDRGRNTQYF. CDR3 bases: TGTGCCAGCTCAATCCCAAGCGGTGACAGGGGGCGTAATACGCAGTATTTT.

The rearrangement links TRBV7-3 to TRBJ2-1, with D unclear. Germline CDR1 is SGHTA and CDR2 is FQGTGA. The CDR3 length is 13 residues. Between the trimmed V and J ends, which lost 2 bases and 10 bases, there was a span of 12 bases. The CDR3 reads CASSLLVYGEQFF. Here the CDR3 DNA reads TGTGCCAGCAGCTTACTAGTTTATGGGGAGCAGTTCTTC.

This chain connects TRBV28 to TRBJ1-6; tentative D call: TRBD1 (5 bases). The germline V and J ends were trimmed by 4 bases and 10 bases, with 11 bases remaining between them. The CDR3 length is 13 residues. Germline-derived CDR1 and CDR2 are MDHEN and SYDVKM. CDR3 region: CASSSGSQSPLHF. The CDR3 DNA reads TGTGCCAGCAGTTCAGGGTCGCAGTCACCCCTCCACTTT. The complete variable domain, with remaining parts taken from reference TRBV28 and TRBJ1-6, reads DVKVTQSSRYLVKRTGEKVFLECVQDMDHENMFWYRQDPGLGLRLIYFSYDVKMKEKGDIPEGYSVSREKKERFSLILESASTNQTSMYLCASSSGSQSPLHFGNGTRLTVT.

In regard to this clone: This CDR3 is also generated by other DNA sequences in the sample. This chain uses TRBV11-2 with TRBJ1-2; tentatively, D is TRBD1 (6 bases). Germline loops: CDR1 SGHAT, CDR2 FQNNGV. With 5 bases removed from V and 4 bases from J, the gap between germline ends came to 14 bases. The CDR3 is made up of 14 amino acids. DNA for the CDR3: TGTGCCAGCAGCCCAACAACAGGGATCTATGGCTACACCTTC. This translates into CASSPTTGIYGYTF.

A few counts support this clone. This chain joins TRBV19 and TRBJ2-1, with 8 bases matching TRBD1. The CDR3 is made up of 14 amino acids. Trimming removed 4 bases from V and 8 bases from J; junction bases left unmatched: 7. Germline V gene sequence: CDR1 LNHDA, CDR2 SQIVND (reference sequence). The CDR3 is CASSTWTGTDEQFF. The CDR3 DNA reads as TGTGCCAGTAGTACTTGGACAGGGACCGATGAGCAGTTCTTC.

V usage is TRBV5-1 and J usage is TRBJ2-5, with 9 positions matching TRBD1. The V gene's germline CDR1 is SGHRS and CDR2 YFSETQ. The trim removed 2 bases at V and 4 bases at J, leaving 9 bases unmatched. CDR3 length: 16 amino acids. The CDR3 bases are TGCGCCAGCAGCTTAACAGGGGGCATGATGAGAGAGACCCAGTACTTC. It translates to CASSLTGGMMRETQYF.

The chain is built from TRBV25-1 and TRBJ1-4, with D perhaps TRBD1 (6 bases). The CDR3 runs 15 residues. The V end lost 2 bases, the J end lost 4 bases, and 11 bases lay between the germline ends. Germline CDR1 and CDR2: MGHDK and SYGVNS. The CDR3 DNA follows: TGTGCCAGCAGTGAACCTACAGGGATTAATGAAAAACTGTTTTTT. It specifies CASSEPTGINEKLFF.

The CDR3 loop is CASSEQAPVPITDTQYF. For the CDR3, the DNA is TGTGCCAGCAGTGAACAAGCCCCAGTTCCTATCACAGATACGCAGTATTTT. This chain connects TRBV6-1 to TRBJ2-3; D call uncertain. CDR3 length: 17 amino acids. The germline V gene has CDR1 MNHNS and CDR2 SASEGT. The germline V and J ends were trimmed by 2 bases and 2 bases, with 17 bases remaining between them.

The chain combines TRBV19 with TRBJ2-3; the match to TRBD1 covers 8 bases. Germline assignment: CDR1 LNHDA and CDR2 SQIVND (reference sequence). The CDR3 runs to 14 residues. V lost 8 bases and J lost 0; bases outside the gene matches: 4. As DNA, the CDR3 is TGTGCCAGTGCAGGACAGGGAAGCACAGATACGCAGTATTTT. Translation: CASAGQGSTDTQYF.

This clone was observed once. This chain links TRBV27 with TRBJ1-1, with 8 bases identical to TRBD1. The V gene end was trimmed by 3 bases and the J gene end by 1 base; junction bases not matched to a gene: 10. The CDR3 is 17 residues long. CDR1 is MNHEY, CDR2 SMNVEV, per germline (reference sequence). The CDR3 DNA reads as TGTGCCAGCAGTTTGCCTCCTCGGACAGGGCGGAACACTGAAGCTTTCTTT. It yields the protein CASSLPPRTGRNTEAFF.

The chain is built from TRBV19 and TRBJ2-7; 9 bases match TRBD2. The germline V gene encodes CDR1 LNHDA and CDR2 SQIVND (reference sequence). Losses at the gene ends were 3 bases for V and 6 bases for J; bases not matched to a gene: 6. CDR3 length: 14 amino acids. CDR3 nucleotide sequence: TGTGCCAGTAGTATTCTCGGACTAGCGTCCGAGCAGTACTTC. Protein: CASSILGLASEQYF.

This chain uses TRBV4-1 with TRBJ2-3, with 9 positions matching TRBD2. Looked up from germline, CDR1 is MGHRA and CDR2 is YSYEKL. The CDR3 totals 21 residues. Trimming at V came to 0 bases and at J to 5 bases, leaving 21 bases not matched to a gene. The CDR3 bases are TGCGCCAGCAGCCAAGAGGCTGGGCGGGGGGGACTAATCCTTGGCGTAGATACGCAGTATTTT. This encodes CASSQEAGRGGLILGVDTQYF.

J is TRBJ1-1 and V is TRBV19; no definite D call. The germline gives CDR1 LNHDA, CDR2 SQIVND (reference sequence). This CDR3 comprises 13 residues. V dropped 4 bases and J dropped 7 bases, with 13 bases sitting between them. The CDR3 DNA follows: TGTGCCAGTAGTAGTGCTGCTTTCAGTGAAGCTTTCTTT. Translated, it gives CASSSAAFSEAFF.

The chain links TRBV5-1 to TRBJ1-2; perhaps TRBD1 as D (6 bases). V lost 4 bases and J lost 5, with 9 bases in between. Germline V gives CDR1 SGHRS, CDR2 YFSETQ. The CDR3 runs 12 residues. CDR3 DNA sequence: TGCGCCAGCAGCGAACAGGGTTATGGCTACACCTTC. Its protein product is CASSEQGYGYTF.

This clone was seen only once. V and J are TRBV5-1 and TRBJ2-5; a possible D gene is TRBD1 (7 bases). V shed 4 bases and J shed 1 base, with 14 bases lying between them. The length of the CDR3 is 15 residues. CDR1 SGHRS and CDR2 YFSETQ come from the germline V gene. The CDR3 is CASSRTGGTQETQYF. CDR3 sequence (DNA): TGCGCCAGCAGCCGGACAGGAGGGACCCAAGAGACCCAGTACTTC. Looking up the rest from reference TRBV5-1 and TRBJ2-5 gives the full variable domain: KAGVTQTPRYLIKTRGQQVTLSCSPISGHRSVSWYQQTPGQGLQFLFEYFSETQRNKGNFPGRFSGRQFSNSRSEMNVSTLELGDSALYLCASSRTGGTQETQYFGPGTRLLVL.